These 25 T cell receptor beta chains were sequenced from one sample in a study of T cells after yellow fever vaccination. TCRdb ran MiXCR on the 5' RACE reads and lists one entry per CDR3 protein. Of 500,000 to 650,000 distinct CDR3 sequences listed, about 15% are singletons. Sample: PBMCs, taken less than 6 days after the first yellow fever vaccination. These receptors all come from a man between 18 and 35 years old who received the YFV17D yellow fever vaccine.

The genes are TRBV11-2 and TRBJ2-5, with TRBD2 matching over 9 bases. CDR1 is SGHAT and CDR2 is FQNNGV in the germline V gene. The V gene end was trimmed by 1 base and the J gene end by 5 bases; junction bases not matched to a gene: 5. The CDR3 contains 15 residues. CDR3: CASSLGGGGAETQYF. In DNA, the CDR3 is TGTGCCAGCAGCTTAGGAGGCGGGGGGGCTGAGACCCAGTACTTC.

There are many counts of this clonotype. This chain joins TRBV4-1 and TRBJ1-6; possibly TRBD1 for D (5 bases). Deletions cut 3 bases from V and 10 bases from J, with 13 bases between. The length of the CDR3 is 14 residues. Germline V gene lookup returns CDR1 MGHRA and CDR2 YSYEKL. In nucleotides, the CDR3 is TGCGCCAGCAGCCACCCAGGGTGGAGCTCACCCCTCCACTTT. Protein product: CASSHPGWSSPLHF.

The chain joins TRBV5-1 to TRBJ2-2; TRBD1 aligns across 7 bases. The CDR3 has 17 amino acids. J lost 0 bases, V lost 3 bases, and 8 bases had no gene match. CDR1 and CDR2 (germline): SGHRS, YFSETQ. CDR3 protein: CASSSPGQTTNTGELFF. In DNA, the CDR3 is TGCGCCAGCAGCTCGCCGGGACAGACTACGAACACCGGGGAGCTGTTTTTT.

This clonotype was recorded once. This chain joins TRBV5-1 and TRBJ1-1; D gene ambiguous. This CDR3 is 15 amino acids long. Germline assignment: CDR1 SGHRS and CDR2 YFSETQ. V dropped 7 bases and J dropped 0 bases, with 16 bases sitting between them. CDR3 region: CASSSRANLNTEAFF. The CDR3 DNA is TGCGCCAGCTCCAGCCGGGCCAACCTGAACACTGAAGCTTTCTTT.

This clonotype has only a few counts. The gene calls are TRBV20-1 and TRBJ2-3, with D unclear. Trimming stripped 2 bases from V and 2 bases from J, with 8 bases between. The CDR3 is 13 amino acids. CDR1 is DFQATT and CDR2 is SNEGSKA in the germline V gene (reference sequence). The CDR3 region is CSARPGFTDTQYF. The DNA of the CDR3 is TGCAGTGCTAGACCCGGGTTCACAGATACGCAGTATTTT.

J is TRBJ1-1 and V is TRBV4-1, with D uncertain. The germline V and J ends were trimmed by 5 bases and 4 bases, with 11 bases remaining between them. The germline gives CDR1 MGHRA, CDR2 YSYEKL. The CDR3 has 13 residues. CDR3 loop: CASSATWSTEAFF. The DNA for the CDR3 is TGCGCCAGCAGCGCCACATGGAGCACTGAAGCTTTCTTT.

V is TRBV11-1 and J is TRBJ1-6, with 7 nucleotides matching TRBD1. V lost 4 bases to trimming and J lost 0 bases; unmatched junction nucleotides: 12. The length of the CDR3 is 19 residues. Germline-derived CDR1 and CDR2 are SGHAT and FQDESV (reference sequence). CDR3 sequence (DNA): TGTGCCAGCAGCTACGACTTGGGACAGACGAGCTCCTATAATTCACCCCTCCACTTT. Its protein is CASSYDLGQTSSYNSPLHF.

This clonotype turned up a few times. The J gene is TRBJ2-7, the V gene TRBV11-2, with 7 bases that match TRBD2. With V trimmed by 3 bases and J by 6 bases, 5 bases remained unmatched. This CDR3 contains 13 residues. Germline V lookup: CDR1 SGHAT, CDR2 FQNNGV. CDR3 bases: TGTGCCAGCAGCTTGCGGGGGACGGCCGAGCAGTACTTC. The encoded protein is CASSLRGTAEQYF.

CDR3 protein: CASSYLGGRGSPLHF. Written as DNA, the CDR3 is TGTGCCAGCAGTTACTTAGGGGGCCGGGGATCACCCCTCCACTTT. The rearrangement joins TRBV6-5 to TRBJ1-6; 7 bases are shared with TRBD1. The CDR3 sequence is 15 residues long. The germline V gene has CDR1 MNHEY and CDR2 SVGAGI. V trimming: 1 base; J trimming: 10 bases; junction bases outside the gene matches: 7.

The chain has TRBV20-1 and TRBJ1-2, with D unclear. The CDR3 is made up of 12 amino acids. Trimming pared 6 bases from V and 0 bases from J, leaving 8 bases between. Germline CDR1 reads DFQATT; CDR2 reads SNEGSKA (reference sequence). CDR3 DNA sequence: TGCAGTGCGGCCCCAGCTAACTATGGCTACACCTTC. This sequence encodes CSAAPANYGYTF.

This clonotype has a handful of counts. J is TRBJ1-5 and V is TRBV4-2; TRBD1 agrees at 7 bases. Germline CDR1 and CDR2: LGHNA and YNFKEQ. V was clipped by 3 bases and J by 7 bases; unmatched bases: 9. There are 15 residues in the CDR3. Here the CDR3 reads CASSQVTGSQQPQHF. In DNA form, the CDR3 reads TGTGCCAGCAGCCAGGTGACAGGGTCGCAGCAGCCCCAGCATTTT.

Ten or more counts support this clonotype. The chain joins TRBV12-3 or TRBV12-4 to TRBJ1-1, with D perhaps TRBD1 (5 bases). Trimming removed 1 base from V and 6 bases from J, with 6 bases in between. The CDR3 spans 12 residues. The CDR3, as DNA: TGTGCCAGCAGTTTAGGGGGGGCTGAAGCTTTCTTT. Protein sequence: CASSLGGAEAFF.

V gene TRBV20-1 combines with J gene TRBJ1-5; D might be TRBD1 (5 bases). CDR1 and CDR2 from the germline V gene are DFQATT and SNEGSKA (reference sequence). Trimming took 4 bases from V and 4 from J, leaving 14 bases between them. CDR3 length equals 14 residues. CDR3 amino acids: CSATWRGGNQPQHF. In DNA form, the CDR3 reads TGCAGTGCTACCTGGAGGGGTGGAAATCAGCCCCAGCATTTT.

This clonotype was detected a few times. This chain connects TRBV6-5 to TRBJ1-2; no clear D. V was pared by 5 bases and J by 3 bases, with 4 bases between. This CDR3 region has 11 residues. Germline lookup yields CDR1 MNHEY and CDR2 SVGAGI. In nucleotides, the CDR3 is TGTGCCAGCAGTAACTACTATGGCTACACCTTC. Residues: CASSNYYGYTF.

This chain's CDR3 is CAISESSGGANEQFF. For the CDR3, the DNA is TGTGCCATCAGTGAGTCGAGCGGGGGGGCGAATGAGCAGTTCTTC. J is TRBJ2-1 and V is TRBV10-3, with 10 positions matching TRBD2. The ends lost 0 bases at V and 7 bases at J; junction bases unmatched: 3. This CDR3 region has 15 residues. The germline V gene encodes CDR1 ENHRY and CDR2 SYGVKD.

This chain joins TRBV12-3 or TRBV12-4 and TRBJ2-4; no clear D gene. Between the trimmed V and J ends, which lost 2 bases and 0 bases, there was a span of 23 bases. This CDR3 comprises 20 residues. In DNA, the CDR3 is TGTGCCAGCAGTTTATACTTTTCCCCGGTAACGGGCTTAGCCAAAAACATTCAGTACTTC. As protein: CASSLYFSPVTGLAKNIQYF.

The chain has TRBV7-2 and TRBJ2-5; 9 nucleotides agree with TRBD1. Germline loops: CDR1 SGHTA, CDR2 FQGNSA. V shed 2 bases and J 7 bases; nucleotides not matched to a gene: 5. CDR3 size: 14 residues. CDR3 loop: CASSLSGQGSTQYF. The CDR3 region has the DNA TGTGCCAGCAGCTTATCTGGACAGGGGTCGACCCAGTACTTC.

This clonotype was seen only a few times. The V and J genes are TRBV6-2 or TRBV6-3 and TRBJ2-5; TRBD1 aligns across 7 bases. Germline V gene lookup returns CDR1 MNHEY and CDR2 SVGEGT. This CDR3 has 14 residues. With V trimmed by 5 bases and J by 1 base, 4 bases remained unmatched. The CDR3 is CASSDWDSQETQYF. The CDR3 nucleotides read TGTGCCAGCAGTGACTGGGACAGCCAAGAGACCCAGTACTTC.

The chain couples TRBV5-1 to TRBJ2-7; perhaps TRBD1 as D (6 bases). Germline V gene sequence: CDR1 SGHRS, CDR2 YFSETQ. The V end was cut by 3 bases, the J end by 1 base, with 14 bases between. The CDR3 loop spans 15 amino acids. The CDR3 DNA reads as TGCGCCAGCAGCTCACAGGGCTCACGTTCCTACGAGCAGTACTTC. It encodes CASSSQGSRSYEQYF.

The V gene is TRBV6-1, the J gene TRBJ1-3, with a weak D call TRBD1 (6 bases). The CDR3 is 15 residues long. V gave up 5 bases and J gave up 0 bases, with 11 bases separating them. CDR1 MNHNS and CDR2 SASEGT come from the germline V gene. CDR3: CASSQGHPSGNTIYF. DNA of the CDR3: TGTGCCAGCAGTCAGGGACACCCCTCTGGAAACACCATATATTTT.

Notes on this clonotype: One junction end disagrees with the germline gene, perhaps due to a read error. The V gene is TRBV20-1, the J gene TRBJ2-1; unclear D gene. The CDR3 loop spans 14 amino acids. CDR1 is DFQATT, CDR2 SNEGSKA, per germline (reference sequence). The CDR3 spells CCAPSVGLDNEQFF. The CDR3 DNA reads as TGCTGTGCTCCCTCTGTGGGGTTAGACAATGAGCAGTTCTTC.

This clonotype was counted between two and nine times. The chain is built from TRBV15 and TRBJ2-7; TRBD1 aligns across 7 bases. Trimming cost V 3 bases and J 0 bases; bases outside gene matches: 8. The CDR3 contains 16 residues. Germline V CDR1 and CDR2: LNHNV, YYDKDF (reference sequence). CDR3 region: CATSSLDRSYSYEQYF. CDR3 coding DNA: TGTGCCACCAGCAGTCTGGACAGGTCCTACTCCTACGAGCAGTACTTC.

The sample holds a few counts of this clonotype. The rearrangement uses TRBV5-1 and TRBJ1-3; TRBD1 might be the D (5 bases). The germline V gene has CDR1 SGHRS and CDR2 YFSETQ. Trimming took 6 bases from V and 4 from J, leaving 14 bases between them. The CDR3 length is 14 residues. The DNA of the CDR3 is TGCGCCAGCACCATGGGCACAGGCGGAAACACCATATATTTT. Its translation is CASTMGTGGNTIYF.

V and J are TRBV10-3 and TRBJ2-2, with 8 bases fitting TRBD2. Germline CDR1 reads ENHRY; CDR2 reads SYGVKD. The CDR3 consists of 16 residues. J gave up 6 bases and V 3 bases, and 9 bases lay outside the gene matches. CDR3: CAISDPSGGIAGELFF. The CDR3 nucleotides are TGTGCCATCAGTGATCCGTCGGGGGGGATAGCCGGGGAGCTGTTTTTT.

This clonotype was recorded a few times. The CDR3 spells CASSFRQSRWTEAFF. The CDR3 DNA reads TGCGCCAGCAGCTTCCGGCAGTCGCGGTGGACTGAAGCTTTCTTT. This chain connects TRBV5-1 to TRBJ1-1; no firm D call. Per the germline V gene, CDR1 is SGHRS and CDR2 is YFSETQ. V dropped 2 bases and J dropped 5 bases, with 16 bases sitting between them. This CDR3 has 15 residues. Full variable domain (rest looked up from reference TRBV5-1 and TRBJ1-1): KAGVTQTPRYLIKTRGQQVTLSCSPISGHRSVSWYQQTPGQGLQFLFEYFSETQRNKGNFPGRFSGRQFSNSRSEMNVSTLELGDSALYLCASSFRQSRWTEAFFGQGTRLTVV.